This T cell receptor (beta chain) was documented in a study of T cell repertoires in cytomegalovirus infection. Study background: CMV infection and matching HLA type were both indicated by public TCR beta signatures.

The CDR3 contains 14 residues. With 5 bases removed from V and 3 bases from J, the gap between germline ends came to 14 bases. CDR1 is SGHVS, CDR2 FQNEAQ, per germline. Using its own MiXCR run on the reads, TCRdb lists one record per CDR3 protein. The table includes 200,000 to 250,000 distinct CDR3 sequences, 9% to 15% detected once. Study-level findings and limits: Dominant in the ex vivo response were TCR beta clonotypes restricted by HLA-C and specific for CMV. The cumulative frequency of public TCR beta families distinguished individuals who carried CMV together with the relevant HLA.

Comments on this clonotype: The antigen remains undetermined. A much larger clonotype is one base distant, so this may be a read error.

The clonotype comes from a human donor in good health (CMV status not recorded). Some clones in this sample may be carry-over from other donors' samples. V and J are TRBV7-8 and TRBJ2-7; TRBD2 might be the D (5 bases). Source material: PBMCs. The CDR3 protein is CASSVGVGVYEQYF. In nucleotides, the CDR3 is TGTGCCAGCAGCGTAGGAGTGGGAGTCTACGAGCAGTACTTC.